These 27 T cell receptor beta chains were all obtained from the same sample, sequenced in a study of blood T cell repertoires in COVID-19. The repertoire was sequenced with immunoSEQ multiplex PCR; TCRdb's copy has only in-frame clones and lacks some. The sample contains 78,000 or so clones, around 80% of which appear only once. Sequencing was performed on peripheral blood. The receptors come from a man older than 75 with acute or convalescent COVID-19.

In this sample, this clone turned up a few times. The gene calls are TRBV7-8 and TRBJ2-5; no definite D call. V lost 5 bases, J lost 13 bases, and 17 bases lay in between. The CDR3 consists of 12 residues. The germline V gene encodes CDR1 SGHVS and CDR2 FQNEAQ. The CDR3 DNA sequence: TGTGCCAGCAGCCCCCCCTGGGCCTCACTGTACTTC. Amino acids: CASSPPWASLYF.

The chain combines TRBV29-1 with TRBJ2-2; weak D call: TRBD2 (6 bases). Germline V lookup: CDR1 SQVTM, CDR2 ANQGSEA. The CDR3 covers 15 residues. V was shortened by 5 bases and J by 0 bases, with 13 bases between the two germline ends. CDR3 nucleotide sequence: TGCAGCGTTTCCTCCGCGGGACCGAACACCGGGGAGCTGTTTTTT. Translating it yields CSVSSAGPNTGELFF.

The chain combines TRBV7-3 with TRBJ2-1; a weak D match, TRBD1 (6 bases). The V and J ends lost 2 bases and 7 bases respectively, with 15 bases between them. The CDR3 extends over 15 amino acids. CDR1 is SGHTA, CDR2 FQGTGA, per germline. The CDR3 nucleotides are TGTGCCAGCAGCTTAGCCTCCCAGGGGCGTAATGAGCAGTTCTTC. Translation gives CASSLASQGRNEQFF.

This chain links TRBV29-1 with TRBJ1-1; 9 nucleotides match TRBD1. This CDR3 spans 13 amino acids. CDR1 is SQVTM, CDR2 ANQGSEA, per germline. Trimming cost V 5 bases and J 4 bases; bases outside gene matches: 5. The CDR3 reads CSVRTGDPTEAFF. The CDR3 nucleotides read TGCAGCGTTCGGACAGGGGACCCCACTGAAGCTTTCTTT.

The chain couples TRBV6-5 to TRBJ1-2; the D gene is possibly TRBD1 (6 bases). The CDR3 has 15 residues. Germline V lookup: CDR1 MNHEY, CDR2 SVGAGI. V was clipped by 0 bases and J by 8 bases, with 16 bases between them. This chain's CDR3 is CASSYSDSLARGYTF. The CDR3 nucleotides read TGTGCCAGCAGTTACTCGGACAGCCTGGCGAGGGGCTACACCTTC.

Details on this clone: One end of the junction does not line up with germline, which may come from a read error. The chain couples TRBV7-7 to TRBJ2-3, with 8 bases aligning to TRBD1. CDR1 SSHAT and CDR2 FNYEAQ come from the germline V gene (reference sequence). The CDR3 spans 15 residues. The CDR3 DNA reads as TGTGCTAGCAGCCAGGGACAGGCCCTTACAGATACGCAGTATTTT. Its translation is CASSQGQALTDTQYF.

This rearrangement joins TRBV5-4 to TRBJ1-3; 7 nucleotides line up with TRBD1. Losses at the gene ends were 4 bases for V and 2 bases for J; bases not matched to a gene: 6. CDR3 length: 15 amino acids. The germline gives CDR1 SGHNT, CDR2 YYREEE (reference sequence). This chain's CDR3 is CASSLDQGAGNTIYF. The CDR3 coding sequence is TGTGCCAGCAGCCTAGACCAGGGGGCTGGAAACACCATATATTTT.

The rearrangement joins TRBV6-5 to TRBJ2-1, with TRBD1 matching over 8 bases. The CDR3 contains 14 residues. V trimming: 5 bases; J trimming: 8 bases; junction bases outside the gene matches: 8. The V gene's germline CDR1 is MNHEY and CDR2 SVGAGI. CDR3 bases: TGTGCCAGCAGTACCGGGACAGGTAGCGATGAGCAGTTCTTC. This sequence encodes CASSTGTGSDEQFF.

The gene calls are TRBV7-9 and TRBJ2-1; TRBD2 matches 8 bases. The J segment lost 7 bases and the V segment lost 4 bases, leaving 9 bases of the junction unmatched. CDR3 size: 15 residues. Germline V gene data show CDR1 as SEHNR and CDR2 as FQNEAQ (reference sequence). The CDR3 protein is CASSSTRGGENEQFF. The CDR3 DNA is TGTGCCAGCAGCTCCACACGGGGGGGAGAGAATGAGCAGTTCTTC.

The CDR3 loop reads CAWSRTRTSGAYEQYF. The CDR3, as DNA: TGTGCCTGGAGTAGAACCAGGACTAGCGGGGCCTACGAGCAGTACTTC. V is TRBV30 and J is TRBJ2-7; 12 bases are shared with TRBD2. The CDR3 covers 16 residues. CDR1 is GTSNPN and CDR2 is SVGIG in the germline V gene (reference sequence). After removal of 2 bases from V and 2 bases from J, the junction contained 7 bases not matched to a gene.

The rearrangement joins TRBV5-1 to TRBJ1-1; TRBD1 aligns across 7 bases. V lost 0 bases, J lost 6 bases, and 8 bases stayed unmatched. The V gene's germline CDR1 is SGHRS and CDR2 YFSETQ. This CDR3 contains 15 residues. CDR3 bases: TGCGCCAGCAGCTTGGAACCATGGGGACAGTCTGAAGCTTTCTTT. Translating gives CASSLEPWGQSEAFF. Complete variable domain (other parts from reference TRBV5-1 and TRBJ1-1): KAGVTQTPRYLIKTRGQQVTLSCSPISGHRSVSWYQQTPGQGLQFLFEYFSETQRNKGNFPGRFSGRQFSNSRSEMNVSTLELGDSALYLCASSLEPWGQSEAFFGQGTRLTVV.

The count of this clone is one. The chain links TRBV2 to TRBJ1-2; tentative D call: TRBD1 (5 bases). The germline V and J ends were trimmed by 2 bases and 6 bases, with 10 bases remaining between them. This CDR3 region has 13 residues. Germline CDR1 reads SNHLY; CDR2 reads FYNNEI. The CDR3 is CASSEQGMDGYTF. The CDR3 DNA reads as TGTGCCAGCAGTGAACAGGGTATGGATGGCTACACCTTC.

This sequence joins TRBV6-5 and TRBJ2-6; TRBD1 matches 8 bases. The CDR3 consists of 14 residues. In germline, CDR1 is MNHEY, CDR2 SVGAGI. The V and J ends lost 8 bases and 2 bases, in that order; junction bases with no gene match: 2. The CDR3 DNA reads as TGTGCCAGCTCGGGACAGGCTGGGGCCAACGTCCTGACTTTC. Protein product: CASSGQAGANVLTF.

The chain uses TRBV19 and TRBJ1-5, with no clear D. V lost 1 base, J lost 6 bases, and 16 bases lay in between. The CDR3 consists of 16 residues. CDR1 and CDR2 (germline): LNHDA, SQIVND (reference sequence). Here the CDR3 reads CASSIGPPTGGQPQHF. The CDR3 nucleotides are TGTGCCAGTAGTATAGGGCCCCCCACGGGAGGTCAGCCCCAGCATTTT.

The chain has TRBV6-5 and TRBJ1-4; tentatively, D is TRBD1 (5 bases). Trimming took 7 bases from V and 0 from J, leaving 12 bases between them. Per the germline V gene, CDR1 is MNHEY and CDR2 is SVGAGI. CDR3 length: 15 amino acids. CDR3 in amino acids: CASTRTPTTNEKLFF. In DNA, the CDR3 is TGTGCCAGCACGAGGACACCTACAACTAATGAAAAACTGTTTTTT.

A few counts support this clone. The V call is TRBV5-1, the J call TRBJ2-1; TRBD2 agrees at 13 bases. Trimming took 8 bases from V and 7 from J; bases not matched to a gene: 15. The CDR3 has 17 residues. Germline V gene sequence: CDR1 SGHRS, CDR2 YFSETQ. This chain's CDR3 is CASSRPPTSGGPNEQFF. The CDR3 DNA reads as TGCGCCAGTTCCCGGCCCCCGACTAGCGGGGGGCCGAATGAGCAGTTCTTC.

This chain uses TRBV10-1 with TRBJ1-4; 12 positions match TRBD1. From germline, CDR1 is WNHNN and CDR2 SYGVQD (reference sequence). The J segment lost 10 bases and the V segment lost 0 bases, leaving 6 bases of the junction unmatched. The CDR3 has 16 amino acids. The CDR3 sequence: CASSESAGTGGGKLFF. The CDR3 region has the DNA TGCGCCAGCAGTGAGTCCGCCGGGACAGGGGGCGGAAAACTGTTTTTT.

V is TRBV7-3 and J is TRBJ1-1; 9 positions match TRBD1. The V segment lost 5 bases and the J segment 5 bases; nucleotides outside the gene matches: 3. This CDR3 is 13 amino acids long. Germline CDR1 SGHTA, CDR2 FQGTGA. CDR3 residues: CASSNRGQTEAFF. In DNA form, the CDR3 reads TGTGCCAGCAGCAACAGGGGGCAGACTGAAGCTTTCTTT.

The V call is TRBV27, the J call TRBJ2-7; D not certain. Per the germline V gene, CDR1 is MNHEY and CDR2 is SMNVEV (reference sequence). The CDR3 runs 15 residues. The V end lost 3 bases, the J end lost 0 bases, and 12 bases lay between the germline ends. This chain's CDR3 is CASSFFKPSSYEQYF. CDR3 nucleotides: TGTGCCAGCAGTTTTTTTAAACCCAGCTCCTACGAGCAGTACTTC.

The chain is built from TRBV29-1 and TRBJ2-3; 9 bases match TRBD2. CDR3 length: 16 residues. Germline loops: CDR1 SQVTM, CDR2 ANQGSEA. The J segment lost 1 base and the V segment lost 6 bases, leaving 11 bases of the junction unmatched. CDR3 amino acids: CSVAPRLAVGTDTQYF. CDR3 in DNA: TGCAGCGTGGCCCCGAGACTAGCGGTTGGCACAGATACGCAGTATTTT.

The rearrangement uses TRBV27 and TRBJ2-3; TRBD2 matches 9 bases. Germline lookup yields CDR1 MNHEY and CDR2 SMNVEV (reference sequence). The CDR3 is made up of 12 amino acids. J was trimmed by 6 bases and V by 7 bases; bases with no gene match: 2. The DNA of the CDR3 is TGTGCCAGCATCGGACTAGCGGATACGCAGTATTTT. Translated: CASIGLADTQYF.

V and J are TRBV2 and TRBJ1-5; a weak D match, TRBD1 (6 bases). The V gene lost 3 bases and the J gene lost 7 bases, with 13 bases spanning the gap. CDR3 size: 14 residues. The germline V gene encodes CDR1 SNHLY and CDR2 FYNNEI. CDR3: CASSDNRVGQPQHF. CDR3 nucleotides: TGTGCCAGCAGTGATAACAGGGTAGGCCAGCCCCAGCATTTT. The full variable domain, with the rest looked up from reference TRBV2 and TRBJ1-5, is EPEVTQTPSHQVTQMGQEVILRCVPISNHLYFYWYRQILGQKVEFLVSFYNNEISEKSEIFDDQFSVERPDGSNFTLKIRSTKLEDSAMYFCASSDNRVGQPQHFGDGTRLSIL.

The gene calls are TRBV6-2 or TRBV6-3 and TRBJ1-2; D ambiguous. CDR3 length equals 11 residues. Trimming took 3 bases from V and 4 from J, leaving 3 bases between them. Germline CDR1 and CDR2: MNHEY and SVGEGT. The CDR3 bases are TGTGCCAGCAGTTATCGCTATGGCTACACCTTC. It codes for CASSYRYGYTF.

This clone was recorded a few times. The chain couples TRBV24-1 to TRBJ2-7; tentatively, D is TRBD1 (5 bases). This CDR3 comprises 13 residues. Germline V gene sequence: CDR1 KGHDR, CDR2 SFDVKD. The CDR3 reads CATSDMTEVSSSV. CDR3 DNA sequence: TGTGCCACCAGTGATATGACAGAGGTCTCTTCCTCTGTC.

The J gene is TRBJ1-5, the V gene TRBV5-6; D is possibly TRBD1 (5 bases). Trimming pared 1 base from V and 5 bases from J, leaving 19 bases between. This CDR3 has 17 amino acids. CDR1 and CDR2 from the germline V gene are SGHDT and YYEEEE. Here the CDR3 DNA reads TGTGCCAGCAGCTTGAGGCAGGGCTTAAGCCCTGATCAGCCCCAGCATTTT. This encodes CASSLRQGLSPDQPQHF.

This clone was counted a few times. V and J are TRBV19 and TRBJ1-5; no clear D gene. The CDR3 spans 14 residues. Deletions cut 3 bases from V and 9 bases from J, with 15 bases between. The germline CDR1 and CDR2 sequences are LNHDA and SQIVND (reference sequence). The CDR3 is CASSMAPRSGPQHF. As DNA, the CDR3 is TGTGCCAGTAGTATGGCTCCCAGGAGCGGGCCCCAGCATTTT.

V usage is TRBV3-1 (or the pseudogene TRBV3-2) and J usage is TRBJ1-3; D gene uncertain. The CDR3 length is 17 residues. Germline V gene sequence: CDR1 LGHDT, CDR2 YNNKEL (reference sequence). V gave up 1 base and J gave up 0 bases, with 13 bases separating them. CDR3 in amino acids: CASSQVEAARSGNTIYF. For the CDR3, the DNA is TGTGCCAGCAGCCAAGTCGAGGCGGCCCGCTCTGGAAACACCATATATTTT.